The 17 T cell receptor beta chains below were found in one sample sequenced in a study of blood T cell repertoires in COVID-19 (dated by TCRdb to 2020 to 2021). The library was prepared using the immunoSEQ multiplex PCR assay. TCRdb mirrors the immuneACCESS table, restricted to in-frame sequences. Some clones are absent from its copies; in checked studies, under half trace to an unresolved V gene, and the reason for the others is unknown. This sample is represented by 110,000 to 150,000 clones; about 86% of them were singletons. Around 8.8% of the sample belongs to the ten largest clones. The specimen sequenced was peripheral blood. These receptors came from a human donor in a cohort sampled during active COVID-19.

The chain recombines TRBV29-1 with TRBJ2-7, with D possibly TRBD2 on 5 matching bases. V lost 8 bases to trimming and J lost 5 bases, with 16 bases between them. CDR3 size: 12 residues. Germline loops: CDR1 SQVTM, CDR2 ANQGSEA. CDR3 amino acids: CSFGRGANEQYF. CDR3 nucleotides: TGCAGCTTTGGGAGAGGTGCCAACGAGCAGTACTTC.

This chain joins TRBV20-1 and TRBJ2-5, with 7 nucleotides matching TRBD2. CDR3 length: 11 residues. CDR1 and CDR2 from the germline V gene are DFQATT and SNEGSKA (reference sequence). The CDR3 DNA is TGCAAGAAGCGGGAACAAGAGACCCAGTACTTC. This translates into CKKREQETQYF.

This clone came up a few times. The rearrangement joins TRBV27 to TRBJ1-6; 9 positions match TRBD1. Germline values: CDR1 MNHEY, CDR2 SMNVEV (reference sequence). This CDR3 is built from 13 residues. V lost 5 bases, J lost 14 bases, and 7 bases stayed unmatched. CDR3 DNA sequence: TGTGCCAGCAGTCCCCGGGACAGGGAGACCCTCCACTTT. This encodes CASSPRDRETLHF.

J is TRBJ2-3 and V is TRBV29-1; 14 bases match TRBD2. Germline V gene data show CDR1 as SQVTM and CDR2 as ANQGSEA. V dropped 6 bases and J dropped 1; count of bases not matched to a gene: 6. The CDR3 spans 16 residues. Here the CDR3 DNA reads TGCAGCGTATATAAGGGACTAGCGGGAGGCACAGATACGCAGTATTTT. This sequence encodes CSVYKGLAGGTDTQYF.

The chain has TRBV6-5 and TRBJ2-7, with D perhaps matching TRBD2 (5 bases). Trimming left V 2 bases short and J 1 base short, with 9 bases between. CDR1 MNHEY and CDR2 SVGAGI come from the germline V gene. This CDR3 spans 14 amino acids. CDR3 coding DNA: TGTGCCAGCAGTTACCAAGGCGGGTCCTACGAGCAGTACTTC. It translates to CASSYQGGSYEQYF.

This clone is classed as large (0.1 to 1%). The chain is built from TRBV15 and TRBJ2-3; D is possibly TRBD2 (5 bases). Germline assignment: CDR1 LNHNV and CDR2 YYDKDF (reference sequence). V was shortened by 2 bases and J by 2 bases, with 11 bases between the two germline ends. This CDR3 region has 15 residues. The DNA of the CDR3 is TGTGCCACCAGCAGAAACCGGGAAGCCACAGATACGCAGTATTTT. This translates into CATSRNREATDTQYF. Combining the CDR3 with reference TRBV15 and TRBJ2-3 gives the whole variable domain DAMVIQNPRYQVTQFGKPVTLSCSQTLNHNVMYWYQQKSSQAPKLLFHYYDKDFNNEADTPDNFQSRRPNTSFCFLDIRSPGLGDTAMYLCATSRNREATDTQYFGPGTRLTVL.

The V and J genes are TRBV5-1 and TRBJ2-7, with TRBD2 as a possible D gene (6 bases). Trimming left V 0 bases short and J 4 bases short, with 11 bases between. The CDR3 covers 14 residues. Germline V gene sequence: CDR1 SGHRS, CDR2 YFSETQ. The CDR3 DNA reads TGCGCCAGCAGCTTGGGGAGGGGTCTATACGAGCAGTACTTC. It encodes CASSLGRGLYEQYF.

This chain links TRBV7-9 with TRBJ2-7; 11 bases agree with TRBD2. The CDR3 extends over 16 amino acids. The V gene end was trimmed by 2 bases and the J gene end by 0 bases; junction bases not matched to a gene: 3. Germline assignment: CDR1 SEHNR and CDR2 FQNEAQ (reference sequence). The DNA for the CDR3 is TGTGCCAGCAGCTTACCCGGGACTAGCGGCTCCTACGAGCAGTACTTC. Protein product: CASSLPGTSGSYEQYF. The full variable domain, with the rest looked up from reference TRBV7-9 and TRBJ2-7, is DTGVSQNPRHKITKRGQNVTFRCDPISEHNRLYWYRQTLGQGPEFLTYFQNEAQLEKSRLLSDRFSAERPKGSFSTLEIQRTEQGDSAMYLCASSLPGTSGSYEQYFGPGTRLTVT.

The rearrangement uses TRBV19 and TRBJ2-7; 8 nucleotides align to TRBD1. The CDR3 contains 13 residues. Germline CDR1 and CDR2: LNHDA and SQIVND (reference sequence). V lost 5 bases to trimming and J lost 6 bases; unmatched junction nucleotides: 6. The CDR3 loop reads CASSPGTGSEQYF. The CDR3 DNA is TGTGCCAGTAGTCCCGGGACAGGTTCCGAGCAGTACTTC.

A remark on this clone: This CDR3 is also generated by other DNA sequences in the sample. CDR3 sequence: CASRSTSGGTLYEQYF. The DNA for the CDR3 is TGTGCCAGCAGATCGACTAGCGGGGGTACCCTCTACGAGCAGTACTTC. V is TRBV28 and J is TRBJ2-7; 12 bases are shared with TRBD2. V gave up 6 bases and J gave up 3 bases; unmatched junction bases: 9. Germline V CDR1 and CDR2: MDHEN, SYDVKM. The CDR3 has 16 residues.

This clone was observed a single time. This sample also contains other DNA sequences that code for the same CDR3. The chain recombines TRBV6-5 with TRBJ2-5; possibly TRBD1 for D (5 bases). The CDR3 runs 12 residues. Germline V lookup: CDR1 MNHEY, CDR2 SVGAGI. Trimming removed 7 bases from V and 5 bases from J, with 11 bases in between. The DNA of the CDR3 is TGTGCCAGCACCAACAGGCGGGAGACCCAGTACTTC. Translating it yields CASTNRRETQYF.

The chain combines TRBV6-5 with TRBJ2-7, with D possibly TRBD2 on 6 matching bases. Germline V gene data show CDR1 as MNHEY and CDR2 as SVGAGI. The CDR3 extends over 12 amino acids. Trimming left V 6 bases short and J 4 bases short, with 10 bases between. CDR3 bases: TGTGCCAGCAGCCGACTAGTTTACGAGCAGTACTTC. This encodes CASSRLVYEQYF.

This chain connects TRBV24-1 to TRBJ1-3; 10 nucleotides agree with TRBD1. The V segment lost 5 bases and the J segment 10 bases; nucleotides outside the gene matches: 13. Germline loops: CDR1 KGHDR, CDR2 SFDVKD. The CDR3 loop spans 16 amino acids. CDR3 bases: TGTGCCACCAGTGGGGGCCCCGGGACAGGGGTCGAGACCATATATTTT. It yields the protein CATSGGPGTGVETIYF.

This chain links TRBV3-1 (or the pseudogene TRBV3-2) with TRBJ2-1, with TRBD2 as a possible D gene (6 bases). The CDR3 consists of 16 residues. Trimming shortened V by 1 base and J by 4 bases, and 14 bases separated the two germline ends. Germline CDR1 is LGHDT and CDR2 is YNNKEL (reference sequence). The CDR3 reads CASSQGVAEIYNEQFF. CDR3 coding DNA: TGTGCCAGCAGCCAAGGGGTAGCGGAGATTTACAATGAGCAGTTCTTC.

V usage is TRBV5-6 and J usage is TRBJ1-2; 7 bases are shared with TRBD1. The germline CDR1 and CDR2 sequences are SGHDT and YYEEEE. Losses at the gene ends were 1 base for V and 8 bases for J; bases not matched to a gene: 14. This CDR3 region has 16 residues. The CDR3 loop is CASSLQGQPFLGGYTF. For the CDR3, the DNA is TGTGCCAGCAGCTTGCAGGGACAGCCTTTTTTAGGCGGCTACACCTTC.

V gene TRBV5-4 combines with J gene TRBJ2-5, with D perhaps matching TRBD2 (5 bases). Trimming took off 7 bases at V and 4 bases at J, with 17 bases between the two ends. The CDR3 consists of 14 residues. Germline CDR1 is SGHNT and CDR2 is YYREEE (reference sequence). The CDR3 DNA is TGTGCCAGCGCTGGGGAGCAGACCGCAGAGACCCAGTACTTC. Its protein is CASAGEQTAETQYF.

The chain's CDR3 is CASGTGDEKLFF. Written as DNA, the CDR3 is TGTGCCAGCGGAACAGGGGATGAAAAACTGTTTTTT. The gene calls are TRBV28 and TRBJ1-4; TRBD1 agrees at 7 bases. The J segment lost 6 bases and the V segment lost 8 bases, leaving 3 bases of the junction unmatched. The CDR3 loop spans 12 amino acids. Per germline, CDR1 MDHEN and CDR2 SYDVKM.